This T cell receptor (beta chain) originates from a study of T cell responses to AZD1222 COVID-19 vaccine. Study-wide points: Regions 160-218 and 743-854 dominated among vaccine-associated CD4 TCRs spanning spike. Mostly white British, mostly female donors; authors suggested clonal diversity may be underestimated. Increased Spike-specific TCR breadth and depth were observed after two AZD1222 doses.

Analyses pooled second doses at about 4 or about 12 weeks. Comment on this clone: The antigen is unknown.

Using immunoSEQ multiplex PCR, the repertoire was profiled, and TCRdb retains in-frame clones only, with some absent. This repertoire shows 70,000 or so clones, approximately 87% found once; its top ten account for 25%. This sequence originates from an adult who received the AZD1222 COVID-19 vaccine. This sample comprised peripheral blood, obtained 28 days after the second AZD1222 dose.

The CDR3 sequence is CASSIALNTEAFF. The CDR3 region has the DNA TGTGCCAGTAGTATCGCCCTGAACACTGAAGCTTTCTTT. The J gene is TRBJ1-1, the V gene TRBV19; D remains unclear. Germline V CDR1 and CDR2: LNHDA, SQIVND (reference sequence). This CDR3 has 13 residues. The germline V and J ends were trimmed by 3 bases and 0 bases, with 5 bases remaining between them. The full variable domain, rest sourced from reference TRBV19 and TRBJ1-1, is DGGITQSPKYLFRKEGQNVTLSCEQNLNHDAMYWYRQDPGQGLRLIYYSQIVNDFQKGDIAEGYSVSREKKESFPLTVTSAQKNPTAFYLCASSIALNTEAFFGQGTRLTVV.